This T cell receptor beta chain was recorded in a study of control samples from healthy donors and cancer patients. This clone was detected a few times. Profiled with immunoSEQ multiplex PCR; TCRdb holds only in-frame clones, not every one. The sample contains some 120,000 clones, 80% to 90% of which appear only once. The CDR3 spans 14 residues. CDR1 is LNHDA, CDR2 SQIVND, per germline (reference sequence). V lost 3 bases, J lost 7 bases, and 8 bases stayed unmatched. The receptor's source is a man in his sixties in good health. V usage is TRBV19 and J usage is TRBJ1-2; 7 bases map to TRBD1. Sequences were obtained from blood. This CDR3 reads CASSMGTASRGYTF. CDR3 coding DNA: TGTGCCAGTAGTATGGGGACAGCCTCCCGTGGCTACACCTTC.